This TCR beta chain was captured by sequencing in a study of metastatic and nonmetastatic thyroid tumors. General observations from the study: Malignant thyroid tumors reportedly exceeded benign nodules significantly in TCR beta diversity, with the difference appearing in blood and tumor.

All patients were treatment-naive before thyroid surgery. Through MiXCR, TCRdb re-clonotyped the PCR reads. The sample lists over 9,000 clones, 38% occurring once. On this clone itself: Its antigen is undetermined.

The sample comprised tumor tissue. The receptor was derived from a female donor with papillary thyroid cancer or a benign thyroid nodule (not recorded which). Some clones in this sample may be carry-over from other donors' samples.

In DNA, the CDR3 is TGTGCCAGCAGTGCCGGGACTAGCCTATACGAGCAGTACTTC. Amino acid sequence: CASSAGTSLYEQYF. The chain employs TRBV6-1 and TRBJ2-7; 9 nucleotides agree with TRBD2. The V gene end was trimmed by 4 bases and the J gene end by 4 bases; junction bases not matched to a gene: 5. Germline V lookup: CDR1 MNHNS, CDR2 SASEGT. The CDR3 covers 14 residues.